The 4 T cell receptor beta chains below come from one sample, sequenced in a study of neoadjuvant nivolumab and ipilimumab in lung cancer. Clones were read by immunoSEQ multiplex PCR, and TCRdb kept only the in-frame ones, dropping some. The repertoire includes thousands of clones, about four fifths of them detected once, and 4% to 6% sits in the top ten. The input for sequencing was normal lung tissue adjacent to the tumor, taken after neoadjuvant nivolumab, alone or with ipilimumab, at or shortly before surgery. These receptors originate from an adult with non-small cell lung cancer. Some clones in this sample may be carry-over from other donors' samples.

The chain joins TRBV18 to TRBJ2-2; D unclear. V dropped 5 bases and J dropped 0 bases, with 13 bases sitting between them. Germline-derived CDR1 and CDR2 are KGHSH and LQKENI. This CDR3 region has 16 residues. The CDR3 region is CASSTSGRTNTGELFF. The CDR3 coding sequence is TGTGCCAGCTCAACATCTGGAAGAACGAACACCGGGGAGCTGTTTTTT. The whole variable domain, filled in from reference TRBV18 and TRBJ2-2, reads NAGVMQNPRHLVRRRGQEARLRCSPMKGHSHVYWYRQLPEEGLKFMVYLQKENIIDESGMPKERFSAEFPKEGPSILRIQQVVRGDSAAYFCASSTSGRTNTGELFFGEGSRLTVL.

The V call is TRBV5-1, the J call TRBJ2-1, with 7 bases identical to TRBD1. CDR1 and CDR2 from the germline V gene are SGHRS and YFSETQ. The CDR3 length is 17 residues. The V segment lost 0 bases and the J segment 0 bases; nucleotides outside the gene matches: 6. The CDR3 DNA is TGCGCCAGCAGCTTGGGAGGGGGCCCGAGCTCCTACAATGAGCAGTTCTTC. The encoded protein is CASSLGGGPSSYNEQFF. The whole variable domain, remainder taken from reference TRBV5-1 and TRBJ2-1, is KAGVTQTPRYLIKTRGQQVTLSCSPISGHRSVSWYQQTPGQGLQFLFEYFSETQRNKGNFPGRFSGRQFSNSRSEMNVSTLELGDSALYLCASSLGGGPSSYNEQFFGPGTRLTVL.

The rearrangement uses TRBV25-1 and TRBJ2-5, with D perhaps matching TRBD1 (5 bases). V was pared by 4 bases and J by 5 bases, with 14 bases between. The CDR3 totals 14 residues. Per the germline V gene, CDR1 is MGHDK and CDR2 is SYGVNS. CDR3 nucleotides: TGTGCCAGCAGTGTTGGGGCAGGGCTGGAGACCCAGTACTTC. This sequence encodes CASSVGAGLETQYF.

The J gene is TRBJ1-2, the V gene TRBV5-6, with D uncertain. Trimming removed 3 bases from V and 8 bases from J, with 14 bases in between. There are 13 residues in the CDR3. Germline CDR1 SGHDT, CDR2 YYEEEE. CDR3 amino acids: CASSSRGVQGYTF. The CDR3 coding sequence is TGTGCCAGCAGCTCCCGCGGGGTACAGGGCTACACCTTC. Using reference TRBV5-6 and TRBJ1-2 for the parts outside the CDR3, the full variable domain is DAGVTQSPTHLIKTRGQQVTLRCSPKSGHDTVSWYQQALGQGPQFIFQYYEEEERQRGNFPDRFSGHQFPNYSSELNVNALLLGDSALYLCASSSRGVQGYTFGSGTRLTVV.